The T cell receptor (beta chain) under discussion was sequenced for a study of T cells in Graves' hyperthyroidism and ophthalmopathy. Amplified TCR beta CDR3 regions derived from RNA transcripts. A set of HTBI primers served as the primers for a first-round RT-PCR of the TCR CDR3. A single record per CDR3 protein comes from TCRdb applying MiXCR to the multiplex PCR reads. Among approximately 570,000 distinct CDR3 sequences, about 20% were seen once, and the ten largest hold 47%. Looked up from germline, CDR1 is LGHNA and CDR2 is YSLEER. The CDR3 is 15 amino acids. Trimming shortened V by 0 bases and J by 8 bases, and 14 bases separated the two germline ends.

The sequencing sample was made of blood. This clonotype was sampled from a man aged 40-49 years with Graves' ophthalmopathy. V is TRBV4-3 and J is TRBJ2-1; no reliable D call. In nucleotides, the CDR3 is TGCGCCAGCAGCCAAGATCGGCTAGTTTTGCATGAGCAGTTCTTC. It codes for CASSQDRLVLHEQFF.